The 20 T cell receptor beta chains given below trace back to one sample, sequenced in a study of T cells in Graves' hyperthyroidism and ophthalmopathy. The CDR3 regions of TCR beta were amplified from RNA transcripts. Using the HTBI primer set, a first-round RT-PCR was run on the TCR CDR3. TCRdb itself ran the multiplex PCR reads through MiXCR, one entry per CDR3 protein. The table shows hundreds of thousands of distinct CDR3 sequences, with over 15% occurring only once. Input material: blood. These receptors all stem from a woman aged 50 to 60 with Graves' hyperthyroidism that later progressed to Graves' ophthalmopathy.

The chain combines TRBV6-1 with TRBJ1-3, with D unresolved. This CDR3 comprises 16 residues. From germline, CDR1 is MNHNS and CDR2 SASEGT. Deletions cut 3 bases from V and 4 bases from J, with 16 bases between. The CDR3: CASSDRLMRSGNTIYF. CDR3 bases: TGTGCCAGCAGTGACAGATTAATGAGGTCCGGAAACACCATATATTTT.

This clonotype was counted between two and nine times. The CDR3 protein is CASSLQSSAGYAKNIQYF. The CDR3 DNA sequence: TGTGCCAGCTCACTCCAATCGTCGGCGGGGTATGCCAAAAACATTCAGTACTTC. This chain connects TRBV18 to TRBJ2-4; a possible D gene is TRBD2 (6 bases). The length of the CDR3 is 18 residues. Trimming removed 4 bases from V and 1 base from J, with 20 bases in between. Germline V CDR1 and CDR2: KGHSH, LQKENI. The full variable domain, completed using reference TRBV18 and TRBJ2-4, is NAGVMQNPRHLVRRRGQEARLRCSPMKGHSHVYWYRQLPEEGLKFMVYLQKENIIDESGMPKERFSAEFPKEGPSILRIQQVVRGDSAAYFCASSLQSSAGYAKNIQYFGAGTRLSVL.

The chain links TRBV27 to TRBJ1-1; 7 bases are a match to TRBD1. V gave up 5 bases and J gave up 4 bases; unmatched junction bases: 7. The CDR3 length is 14 residues. From germline, CDR1 is MNHEY and CDR2 SMNVEV (reference sequence). The CDR3 coding sequence is TGTGCCAGCAGTAAAGGCTCAGGGGGCACTGAAGCTTTCTTT. It specifies CASSKGSGGTEAFF.

This clonotype came up a few times. CDR3 DNA: TGTGCCAGCAGCTCCGCGACGGGTAACACTGAAGCTTTCTTT. It translates to CASSSATGNTEAFF. The chain has TRBV5-5 and TRBJ1-1; D not certain. Trimming took off 3 bases at V and 2 bases at J, with 11 bases between the two ends. The CDR3 extends over 14 amino acids. CDR1 is SGHKS and CDR2 is YYEKEE in the germline V gene (reference sequence).

This clonotype has a handful of counts. The chain is built from TRBV7-6 and TRBJ2-7; 7 bases are a match to TRBD1. CDR3 length: 13 residues. Per the germline V gene, CDR1 is SGHVS and CDR2 is FNYEAQ. V lost 6 bases and J lost 2; bases outside the gene matches: 4. CDR3 sequence (DNA): TGTGCCAGCAGTGGACAGGATACCTACGAGCAGTACTTC. It yields the protein CASSGQDTYEQYF.

V and J are TRBV19 and TRBJ1-5; possible D gene TRBD1, 5 bases. The germline V gene encodes CDR1 LNHDA and CDR2 SQIVND (reference sequence). V lost 0 bases and J lost 6, with 9 bases in between. The length of the CDR3 is 14 residues. CDR3 in amino acids: CASSIDLGTQPQHF. Written as DNA, the CDR3 is TGTGCCAGTAGTATAGATCTCGGGACTCAGCCCCAGCATTTT.

The V call is TRBV5-5, the J call TRBJ1-5; D is uncertain. V lost 6 bases, J lost 4 bases, and 11 bases lay in between. The germline CDR1 and CDR2 sequences are SGHKS and YYEKEE (reference sequence). The CDR3 extends over 13 amino acids. CDR3 bases: TGTGCCAGCACCTTAGACGGGAATCAGCCCCAGCATTTT. Amino acid sequence: CASTLDGNQPQHF.

The table lists this clonotype with many counts. The CDR3: CASSVAPQGLGYTF. DNA of the CDR3: TGTGCCAGCAGCGTAGCTCCACAGGGTCTCGGCTACACCTTC. The chain employs TRBV9 and TRBJ1-2; a weak D match, TRBD1 (6 bases). V gave up 0 bases and J gave up 8 bases, with 14 bases separating them. In germline, CDR1 is SGDLS, CDR2 YYNGEE. This CDR3 has 14 residues.

In its sample, this clonotype was seen many times. The rearrangement joins TRBV20-1 to TRBJ1-6; a possible D gene is TRBD1 (6 bases). Germline loops: CDR1 DFQATT, CDR2 SNEGSKA (reference sequence). CDR3 length: 14 amino acids. V was clipped by 1 base and J by 7 bases, with 11 bases between them. CDR3 region: CSARVRTENSPLHF. For the CDR3, the DNA is TGCAGTGCTAGAGTGCGGACAGAAAATTCACCCCTCCACTTT.

This clonotype was counted between two and nine times. The rearrangement links TRBV3-1 to TRBJ2-7, with D possibly TRBD1 on 5 matching bases. The germline V gene has CDR1 LGHDT and CDR2 YNNKEL (reference sequence). This CDR3 has 12 amino acids. V was clipped by 4 bases and J by 5 bases, with 9 bases between them. This CDR3 reads CASSPRVHEQYF. The CDR3 DNA sequence: TGTGCCAGCAGCCCCAGGGTCCACGAGCAGTACTTC.

J is TRBJ1-2 and V is TRBV20-1; no clear D. V dropped 0 bases and J dropped 4 bases, with 18 bases sitting between them. Germline assignment: CDR1 DFQATT and CDR2 SNEGSKA (reference sequence). The CDR3 totals 16 residues. CDR3 sequence (DNA): TGCAGTGCTAGAGATTTAACCAACCCCCGCTTCTATGGCTACACCTTC. It translates to CSARDLTNPRFYGYTF.

The chain uses TRBV20-1 and TRBJ1-5, with unresolved D. Germline V gives CDR1 DFQATT, CDR2 SNEGSKA (reference sequence). V was trimmed by 5 bases and J by 3 bases, leaving 11 bases between them. The CDR3 runs to 13 residues. This CDR3 reads CSAPYGDNQPQHF. The CDR3 bases are TGCAGTGCTCCCTACGGGGACAATCAGCCCCAGCATTTT.

CDR3: CASRQRLAGSYEQYF. The CDR3 bases are TGTGCCAGCAGACAAAGACTAGCGGGGTCCTACGAGCAGTACTTC. V gene TRBV2 combines with J gene TRBJ2-7; 11 bases fit TRBD2. Trimming cost V 6 bases and J 1 base; bases outside gene matches: 5. The CDR3 has 15 residues. CDR1 SNHLY and CDR2 FYNNEI come from the germline V gene.

The chain combines TRBV27 with TRBJ1-1; the match to TRBD1 covers 8 bases. This CDR3 region has 15 residues. J was trimmed by 4 bases and V by 5 bases; bases with no gene match: 9. Germline lookup yields CDR1 MNHEY and CDR2 SMNVEV (reference sequence). Here the CDR3 reads CASSPSWTGPTEAFF. In nucleotides, the CDR3 is TGTGCCAGCAGTCCCTCATGGACAGGGCCCACTGAAGCTTTCTTT.

This clonotype occurred many times. This CDR3 reads CASRLGGEQYF. In DNA, the CDR3 is TGTGCCAGCAGATTGGGAGGGGAGCAGTACTTC. The chain uses TRBV12-3 or TRBV12-4 and TRBJ2-7; 7 bases are shared with TRBD2. The ends lost 6 bases at V and 7 bases at J; junction bases unmatched: 3. This CDR3 comprises 11 residues.

This clonotype was observed a few times. This rearrangement joins TRBV24-1 to TRBJ2-5; 8 positions agree with TRBD1. Germline V gives CDR1 KGHDR, CDR2 SFDVKD. The CDR3 length is 16 residues. The junction had 9 bases not matched to a gene; V was cut back by 5 bases and J by 2 bases. This chain's CDR3 is CATSAGQAEEQETQYF. The CDR3 region has the DNA TGTGCCACCAGTGCGGGACAGGCAGAAGAACAAGAGACCCAGTACTTC.

The chain uses TRBV6-1 and TRBJ1-1, with D possibly being TRBD1 (5 bases). Germline assignment: CDR1 MNHNS and CDR2 SASEGT. CDR3 length: 16 amino acids. V was shortened by 10 bases and J by 0 bases, with 21 bases between the two germline ends. CDR3 sequence: CATQRGDLLMNTEAFF. As DNA, the CDR3 is TGTGCCACGCAACGGGGGGACCTGCTAATGAACACTGAAGCTTTCTTT.

Concerning this clonotype: One end of the junction does not line up with germline, which may come from a read error. The chain couples TRBV18 to TRBJ1-2; D is unresolved. Germline V CDR1 and CDR2: KGHSH, LQKENI. The CDR3 runs 13 residues. CDR3 sequence reads: CGSSPPGNYGYTF. CDR3 DNA: TGCGGCAGCTCACCACCCGGGAACTATGGCTACACCTTC.

This clonotype has ten or more counts. The CDR3 DNA is TGTGCCTGCTACGAGGAGGGCAAAAAGTACGAGCAGTACTTC. This translates into CACYEEGKKYEQYF. The chain has TRBV30 and TRBJ2-7, with D perhaps TRBD2 (6 bases). The germline V gene encodes CDR1 GTSNPN and CDR2 SVGIG (reference sequence). This CDR3 region has 14 residues. V was cut by 6 bases and J by 4 bases, with 19 bases left in between. Combining the CDR3 with reference TRBV30 and TRBJ2-7 gives the whole variable domain SQTIHQWPATLVQPVGSPLSLECTVEGTSNPNLYWYRQAAGRGLQLLFYSVGIGQISSEVPQNLSASRPQDRQFILSSKKLLLSDSGFYLCACYEEGKKYEQYFGPGTRLTVT.

At least ten counts were recorded for this clonotype. This chain connects TRBV11-2 to TRBJ2-3; no definite D call. The CDR3 sequence is 11 residues long. CDR1 SGHAT and CDR2 FQNNGV come from the germline V gene. The V end was cut by 4 bases, the J end by 6 bases, with 5 bases between. The CDR3 reads CASSYFDTQYF. CDR3 in DNA: TGTGCCAGCAGCTATTTCGATACGCAGTATTTT.